The 26 T cell receptor beta chains presented below share a single source sample, sequenced in a study of T cell changes during pregnancy in multiple sclerosis. Assay: immunoSEQ multiplex PCR; the TCRdb copy retains only in-frame clones and omits some. The data hold over 40,000 clones, with 85% to 95% observed a single time. This sample comprised peripheral blood, obtained in the third trimester of pregnancy. These receptors originate from a female donor with multiple sclerosis, enrolled in a pregnancy study.

This chain connects TRBV18 to TRBJ2-7, with 11 bases fitting TRBD2. Trimming cost V 3 bases and J 3 bases; bases outside gene matches: 10. The CDR3 length is 17 residues. Germline V lookup: CDR1 KGHSH, CDR2 LQKENI. DNA for the CDR3: TGTGCCAGCTCACCCCAGACTAGCGGGAATACATTCTACGAGCAGTACTTC. This codes for CASSPQTSGNTFYEQYF. Looking up the rest from reference TRBV18 and TRBJ2-7 gives the full variable domain: NAGVMQNPRHLVRRRGQEARLRCSPMKGHSHVYWYRQLPEEGLKFMVYLQKENIIDESGMPKERFSAEFPKEGPSILRIQQVVRGDSAAYFCASSPQTSGNTFYEQYFGPGTRLTVT.

The chain uses TRBV11-3 and TRBJ2-1; the match to TRBD2 covers 8 bases. The CDR3 runs 18 residues. Germline CDR1 SGHNT, CDR2 YENEEA. Trimming took 3 bases from V and 5 from J; bases not matched to a gene: 15. CDR3 loop: CASSLGGGSGMIHNEQFF. The DNA for the CDR3 is TGTGCCAGCAGCTTGGGTGGCGGTAGCGGGATGATACACAATGAGCAGTTCTTC. The full variable domain, in which reference TRBV11-3 and TRBJ2-1 provide the parts outside the CDR3, is EAGVVQSPRYKIIEKKQPVAFWCNPISGHNTLYWYLQNLGQGPELLIRYENEEAVDDSQLPKDRFSAERLKGVDSTLKIQPAELGDSAVYLCASSLGGGSGMIHNEQFFGPGTRLTVL.

The genes are TRBV6-5 and TRBJ2-7; 11 nucleotides line up with TRBD2. Germline V gene lookup returns CDR1 MNHEY and CDR2 SVGAGI. V trimming: 2 bases; J trimming: 3 bases; junction bases outside the gene matches: 0. The length of the CDR3 is 14 residues. CDR3 bases: TGTGCCAGCAGTTACACTAGCGGGAGCTACGAGCAGTACTTC. Protein product: CASSYTSGSYEQYF.

The chain carries TRBV18 and TRBJ1-1; D unresolved. The V end was cut by 2 bases, the J end by 1 base, with 5 bases between. This CDR3 spans 13 amino acids. Per germline, CDR1 KGHSH and CDR2 LQKENI. The CDR3 is CASSPIENTEAFF. The CDR3 DNA is TGTGCCAGCTCACCAATAGAGAACACTGAAGCTTTCTTT.

The chain carries TRBV2 and TRBJ2-3; TRBD2 agrees at 8 bases. The CDR3 consists of 17 residues. J was trimmed by 2 bases and V by 4 bases; bases with no gene match: 11. From germline, CDR1 is SNHLY and CDR2 FYNNEI. The CDR3 DNA is TGTGCCAGCAGTGGGGGGGTGACTAGCGCCCTCACAGATACGCAGTATTTT. The encoded protein is CASSGGVTSALTDTQYF.

On this clone: An end of the junction does not agree with germline; a read error may underlie this. This chain links TRBV11-2 with TRBJ2-7, with TRBD1 identical over 11 bases. Germline CDR1 is SGHAT and CDR2 is FQNNGV. The CDR3 runs 16 residues. The CDR3 nucleotides are TGTGCCAGCACCTTAGGGAGGACAGGGGGCCAGGAGGAGCAGTACTTC. It specifies CASTLGRTGGQEEQYF.

Comment on this clone: Germline and junction disagree at one end, which may indicate a read error. The V call is TRBV5-4, the J call TRBJ1-2; tentatively, D is TRBD1 (5 bases). Germline V gene data show CDR1 as SGHNT and CDR2 as YYREEE (reference sequence). This CDR3 is built from 13 residues. CDR3 in DNA: TGTGCAAGCAGTCCCGGGGGGGTCTATGGCTACACCTTC. This codes for CASSPGGVYGYTF.

This clone was picked up one time. V gene TRBV11-2 combines with J gene TRBJ2-1; 9 nucleotides align to TRBD2. Looked up from germline, CDR1 is SGHAT and CDR2 is FQNNGV. V lost 1 base to trimming and J lost 5 bases; unmatched junction nucleotides: 9. This CDR3 region has 17 residues. The CDR3 protein is CASSLGPPAGGNNEQFF. DNA for the CDR3: TGTGCCAGCAGCTTAGGGCCTCCAGCGGGAGGAAACAATGAGCAGTTCTTC.

The chain is built from TRBV9 and TRBJ2-1; 9 bases line up with TRBD2. Germline V gene sequence: CDR1 SGDLS, CDR2 YYNGEE. This CDR3 region has 17 residues. Trimming removed 0 bases from V and 5 bases from J; junction bases left unmatched: 9. This CDR3 reads CASSVESWVAGDNEQFF. The CDR3 nucleotides are TGTGCCAGCAGCGTAGAATCCTGGGTAGCGGGGGACAATGAGCAGTTCTTC.

This chain links TRBV6-5 with TRBJ2-7; the match to TRBD2 covers 8 bases. CDR1 is MNHEY and CDR2 is SVGAGI in the germline V gene. This CDR3 has 14 amino acids. J was trimmed by 6 bases and V by 7 bases; bases with no gene match: 11. The CDR3 loop reads CASNQRGLRFEQYF. The DNA of the CDR3 is TGTGCCAGCAACCAGCGGGGGCTACGGTTCGAGCAGTACTTC.

The chain couples TRBV25-1 to TRBJ1-2; D gene unclear. Trimming pared 4 bases from V and 0 bases from J, leaving 3 bases between. The CDR3 contains 12 residues. CDR1 is MGHDK and CDR2 is SYGVNS in the germline V gene. CDR3 coding DNA: TGTGCCAGCAGTGCCTCTAACTATGGCTACACCTTC. Translation: CASSASNYGYTF.

The chain joins TRBV30 to TRBJ1-2, with 8 bases lining up with TRBD1. V gave up 4 bases and J gave up 7 bases; unmatched junction bases: 5. Germline CDR1 GTSNPN, CDR2 SVGIG (reference sequence). The CDR3 sequence is 12 residues long. The CDR3 sequence is CAWKTGVSGYTF. CDR3 nucleotide sequence: TGTGCCTGGAAGACAGGGGTGTCTGGCTACACCTTC.

The V call is TRBV5-1, the J call TRBJ2-3; 11 nucleotides agree with TRBD2. Germline V gives CDR1 SGHRS, CDR2 YFSETQ. V trimming: 4 bases; J trimming: 4 bases; junction bases outside the gene matches: 5. This CDR3 contains 15 residues. In DNA form, the CDR3 reads TGCGCCAGCAGCCCTAGACTAGCGGGACCAGATACGCAGTATTTT. Amino acid sequence: CASSPRLAGPDTQYF.

The chain joins TRBV7-9 to TRBJ1-4, with 8 bases that match TRBD1. CDR1 and CDR2 (germline): SEHNR, FQNEAQ (reference sequence). The V gene end was trimmed by 5 bases and the J gene end by 8 bases; junction bases not matched to a gene: 10. The CDR3 contains 15 residues. CDR3 region: CASSPDRGTAEKLFF. The DNA for the CDR3 is TGTGCCAGCAGCCCTGACAGGGGTACGGCGGAAAAACTGTTTTTT.

The V and J genes are TRBV28 and TRBJ2-5; weak D call: TRBD1 (6 bases). Per the germline V gene, CDR1 is MDHEN and CDR2 is SYDVKM. V lost 5 bases to trimming and J lost 2 bases, with 15 bases between them. There are 15 residues in the CDR3. This CDR3 is CASSLLRDKQETQYF. CDR3 bases: TGTGCCAGCAGTCTCCTCCGGGACAAGCAAGAGACCCAGTACTTC.

This chain uses TRBV28 with TRBJ1-2; D remains unclear. Deletions cut 8 bases from V and 0 bases from J, with 4 bases between. This CDR3 contains 11 residues. Germline V CDR1 and CDR2: MDHEN, SYDVKM. This CDR3 is CASATNYGYTF. The CDR3 DNA reads TGTGCCAGCGCTACTAACTATGGCTACACCTTC.

The J gene is TRBJ1-2, the V gene TRBV9, with 9 bases that match TRBD1. J gave up 5 bases and V 3 bases, and 5 bases lay outside the gene matches. The V gene's germline CDR1 is SGDLS and CDR2 YYNGEE. CDR3 length: 14 amino acids. The CDR3 DNA reads TGTGCCAGCAGCGCGGGACAGGGACGATATGGCTACACCTTC. Amino acids: CASSAGQGRYGYTF.

V gene TRBV7-9 combines with J gene TRBJ1-2; D is ambiguous. Trimming cost V 7 bases and J 7 bases, with 22 bases left between them. The CDR3 has 15 residues. Germline loops: CDR1 SEHNR, CDR2 FQNEAQ (reference sequence). This chain's CDR3 is CASTPIPASETGYTF. CDR3 in DNA: TGTGCCAGCACCCCCATCCCGGCCTCGGAGACTGGCTACACCTTC.

The chain couples TRBV5-6 to TRBJ2-7; tentative D call: TRBD1 (6 bases). Trimming shortened V by 4 bases and J by 0 bases, and 14 bases separated the two germline ends. This CDR3 contains 15 residues. CDR1 and CDR2 (germline): SGHDT, YYEEEE. Written as DNA, the CDR3 is TGTGCCAGCAGCCTCTGGGGGCTGAGCTCCTACGAGCAGTACTTC. It encodes CASSLWGLSSYEQYF.

The V and J genes are TRBV4-1 and TRBJ2-1, with TRBD1 as a possible D gene (6 bases). This CDR3 contains 13 residues. Germline-derived CDR1 and CDR2 are MGHRA and YSYEKL. The germline V and J ends were trimmed by 4 bases and 6 bases, with 10 bases remaining between them. This chain's CDR3 is CASSPDSTNEQFF. In DNA form, the CDR3 reads TGCGCCAGCAGCCCGGACAGTACCAATGAGCAGTTCTTC.

This chain uses TRBV19 with TRBJ1-1, with D possibly being TRBD1 (5 bases). The germline CDR1 and CDR2 sequences are LNHDA and SQIVND (reference sequence). Trimming pared 7 bases from V and 6 bases from J, leaving 6 bases between. The CDR3 spans 10 residues. CDR3 loop: CASIGAEAFF. DNA of the CDR3: TGTGCCAGTATAGGGGCTGAAGCTTTCTTT.

V is TRBV6-6 and J is TRBJ2-1; TRBD2 is a possible D gene (6 bases). Germline V CDR1 and CDR2: MNHNY, SVGAGI (reference sequence). V was clipped by 4 bases and J by 4 bases, with 14 bases between them. This CDR3 is 15 amino acids long. In nucleotides, the CDR3 is TGTGCCAGCAGTTTCGGGGGACCGACTTACAATGAGCAGTTCTTC. It is translated as CASSFGGPTYNEQFF.

The chain recombines TRBV28 with TRBJ1-2, with TRBD1 matching 8 bases. The CDR3 extends over 15 amino acids. Germline CDR1 is MDHEN and CDR2 is SYDVKM. V lost 6 bases and J lost 8; bases outside the gene matches: 14. The CDR3 DNA reads TGTGCCAGCAGCTTTACAGGGGGGGGATTCTCGGGCTACACCTTC. Translating it yields CASSFTGGGFSGYTF.

V gene TRBV6-5 combines with J gene TRBJ2-5, with 12 nucleotides matching TRBD1. V shed 4 bases and J 5 bases; nucleotides not matched to a gene: 5. CDR3 length: 15 residues. The germline gives CDR1 MNHEY, CDR2 SVGAGI. The CDR3, as DNA: TGTGCCAGCAGTTTTGGGACAGGGGGCTGGGAGACCCAGTACTTC. Its protein product is CASSFGTGGWETQYF.

The CDR3 is CASSQDGAPYNEQFF. The CDR3, as DNA: TGCGCCAGCAGCCAAGATGGGGCACCCTACAATGAGCAGTTCTTC. This rearrangement joins TRBV4-1 to TRBJ2-1, with D tentatively TRBD1 (5 bases). Per the germline V gene, CDR1 is MGHRA and CDR2 is YSYEKL. The CDR3 length is 15 residues. V dropped 0 bases and J dropped 2 bases, with 8 bases sitting between them.

The J gene is TRBJ2-3, the V gene TRBV7-9; TRBD1 agrees at 10 bases. In germline, CDR1 is SEHNR, CDR2 FQNEAQ (reference sequence). V was clipped by 6 bases and J by 4 bases; unmatched bases: 4. This CDR3 contains 14 residues. This CDR3 is CASSQGQGADTQYF. CDR3 nucleotides: TGTGCCAGCAGTCAAGGACAGGGGGCAGATACGCAGTATTTT.